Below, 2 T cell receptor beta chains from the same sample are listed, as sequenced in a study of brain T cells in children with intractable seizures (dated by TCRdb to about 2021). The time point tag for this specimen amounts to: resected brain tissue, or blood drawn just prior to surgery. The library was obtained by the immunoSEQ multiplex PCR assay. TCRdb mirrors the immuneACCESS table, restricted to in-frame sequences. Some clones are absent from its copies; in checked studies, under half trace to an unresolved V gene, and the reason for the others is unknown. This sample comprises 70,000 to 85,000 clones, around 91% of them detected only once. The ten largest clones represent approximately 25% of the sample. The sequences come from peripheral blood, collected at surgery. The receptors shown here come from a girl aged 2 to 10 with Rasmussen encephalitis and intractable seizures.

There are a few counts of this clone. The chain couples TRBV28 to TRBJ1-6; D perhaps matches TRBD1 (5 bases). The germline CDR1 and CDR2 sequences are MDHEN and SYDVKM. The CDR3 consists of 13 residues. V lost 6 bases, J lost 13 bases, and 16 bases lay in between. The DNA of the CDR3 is TGTGCCAGCAGGCCGGGACTGCTCGGCCCCCTCCACTTT. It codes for CASRPGLLGPLHF. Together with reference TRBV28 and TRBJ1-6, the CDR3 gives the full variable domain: DVKVTQSSRYLVKRTGEKVFLECVQDMDHENMFWYRQDPGLGLRLIYFSYDVKMKEKGDIPEGYSVSREKKERFSLILESASTNQTSMYLCASRPGLLGPLHFGNGTRLTVT.

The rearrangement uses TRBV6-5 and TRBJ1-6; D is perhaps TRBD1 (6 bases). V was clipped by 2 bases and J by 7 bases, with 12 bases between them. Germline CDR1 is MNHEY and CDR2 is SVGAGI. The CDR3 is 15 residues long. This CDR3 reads CASSYARGDNSPLHF. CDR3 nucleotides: TGTGCCAGCAGTTACGCAAGGGGGGACAATTCACCCCTCCACTTT.